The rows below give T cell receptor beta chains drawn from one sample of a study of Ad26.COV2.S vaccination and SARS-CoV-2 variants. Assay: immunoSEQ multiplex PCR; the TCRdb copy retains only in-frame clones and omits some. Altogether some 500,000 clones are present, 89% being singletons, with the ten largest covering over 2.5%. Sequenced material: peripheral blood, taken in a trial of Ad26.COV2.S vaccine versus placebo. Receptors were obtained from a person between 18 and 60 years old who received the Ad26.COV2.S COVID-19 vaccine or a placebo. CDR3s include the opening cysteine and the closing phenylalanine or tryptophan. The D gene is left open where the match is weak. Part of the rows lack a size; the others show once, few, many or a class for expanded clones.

CDR3 DNA: TGTGCCAGCAGTGTATACCGGTCGAACACCGGGGAGCTGTTTTTT; CDR3 protein: CASSVYRSNTGELFF; clone size: .; V gene: TRBV27; J gene: TRBJ2-2; D gene: .
CDR3 DNA: TGCGCCAGCAGTGTGACCGGGACGGCCTACAATGAGCAGTTCTTC; CDR3 protein: CASSVTGTAYNEQFF; clone size: .; V gene: TRBV5-1; J gene: TRBJ2-1; D gene: .
CDR3 DNA: TGCGCCAGCAGCCCCGCCGGGACAGGGCACACTGAAGCTTTCTTT; CDR3 protein: CASSPAGTGHTEAFF; clone size: .; V gene: TRBV4-1; J gene: TRBJ1-1; D gene: TRBD1
CDR3 DNA: TGTGCCAGCAGCTCACAGGGGAGGCCCTACAATGAGCAGTTCTTC; CDR3 protein: CASSSQGRPYNEQFF; clone size: .; V gene: TRBV7-2; J gene: TRBJ2-1; D gene: .
CDR3 DNA: TGTGCCACCAGCAGAGGAGACAGTCGCTCTGGAAACACCATATATTTT; CDR3 protein: CATSRGDSRSGNTIYF; clone size: .; V gene: TRBV15; J gene: TRBJ1-3; D gene: .
CDR3 DNA: TGCGCCAGCAGCGGGACAGGGGCCCTCGAGCAGTACTTC; CDR3 protein: CASSGTGALEQYF; clone size: .; V gene: TRBV4-1; J gene: TRBJ2-7; D gene: TRBD1
CDR3 DNA: TGTGCCAGCAGTGAATTCCCTGGAAACACCATATATTTT; CDR3 protein: CASSEFPGNTIYF; clone size: .; V gene: TRBV2; J gene: TRBJ1-3; D gene: .
CDR3 DNA: TGCGCCAGCAGCCAACCCGGATCCCCCAGTGAGCAGTTCTTC; CDR3 protein: CASSQPGSPSEQFF; clone size: once; V gene: TRBV4-3; J gene: TRBJ2-1; D gene: .
CDR3 DNA: TGTGCCACCAGTGATACCAGGGGCAGTATGGCCCAGTACTTC; CDR3 protein: CATSDTRGSMAQYF; clone size: .; V gene: TRBV24-1; J gene: TRBJ2-5; D gene: .
CDR3 DNA: TGTGCCAGCTCGAGACAGTTTTATAATTCACCCCTCCACTTT; CDR3 protein: CASSRQFYNSPLHF; clone size: .; V gene: TRBV6-5; J gene: TRBJ1-6; D gene: .
CDR3 DNA: TGCAGCGTTCGCGGGACCCGGGACGCTATACCCGGGGAGCTGTTTTTT; CDR3 protein: CSVRGTRDAIPGELFF; clone size: .; V gene: TRBV29-1; J gene: TRBJ2-2; D gene: .
CDR3 DNA: TGTGCCAGCAGCCGGGGGGACAGGTCCCAAGATGTACCTAACTATGGCTACACCTTC; CDR3 protein: CASSRGDRSQDVPNYGYTF; clone size: .; V gene: TRBV14; J gene: TRBJ1-2; D gene: TRBD1
CDR3 DNA: TGTGCCAGCAGCCCGCGAGCGGGGGGGCCATCCGGGGAGCTGTTTTTT; CDR3 protein: CASSPRAGGPSGELFF; clone size: .; V gene: TRBV5-4; J gene: TRBJ2-2; D gene: TRBD2
CDR3 DNA: TGTGCCATCAAGGATCAGGGGGTATTCTCCGGCAATGAGCAGTTCTTC; CDR3 protein: CAIKDQGVFSGNEQFF; clone size: .; V gene: TRBV10-3; J gene: TRBJ2-1; D gene: TRBD1
CDR3 DNA: TGTGCCAGCAGAATCGGGACAGGGGACCAGTATGGCTACACCTTC; CDR3 protein: CASRIGTGDQYGYTF; clone size: .; V gene: TRBV6-5; J gene: TRBJ1-2; D gene: TRBD1
CDR3 DNA: TGTGCTAGTGTACAGGGGGCTTATGGATCCTATAATTCACCCCTCCACTTT; CDR3 protein: CASVQGAYGSYNSPLHF; clone size: .; V gene: TRBV12-5; J gene: TRBJ1-6; D gene: TRBD1
CDR3 DNA: TGTGCCCGAACTGGGACTAGCGGTCAAGAGACCCAGTACTTC; CDR3 protein: CARTGTSGQETQYF; clone size: .; V gene: TRBV30; J gene: TRBJ2-5; D gene: TRBD2
CDR3 DNA: TGTGCCAGCAGCAACGGACTAGCGGGAGTGGCAGATACGCAGTATTTT; CDR3 protein: CASSNGLAGVADTQYF; clone size: .; V gene: TRBV9; J gene: TRBJ2-3; D gene: TRBD2
CDR3 DNA: TGTGCCAGCAGTTTTGGTTCGGGACCCAAAAGCGGAAACACCATATATTTT; CDR3 protein: CASSFGSGPKSGNTIYF; clone size: once; V gene: TRBV28; J gene: TRBJ1-3; D gene: .
CDR3 DNA: TGTGCCAGCAGTAGGGACAGGGCTAGCTTTCAGCCCCAGCATTTT; CDR3 protein: CASSRDRASFQPQHF; clone size: .; V gene: TRBV6-2/TRBV6-3; J gene: TRBJ1-5; D gene: TRBD1
CDR3 DNA: TGTGCCAGCAGCTTAGATCGGGTCAGTCCCAATCAGCCCCAGCATTTT; CDR3 protein: CASSLDRVSPNQPQHF; clone size: many; V gene: TRBV7-8; J gene: TRBJ1-5; D gene: .
CDR3 DNA: TGCGCCAGCAGCTTGGCCCCGAGGGCGGATGAGCAGTTCTTC; CDR3 protein: CASSLAPRADEQFF; clone size: once; V gene: TRBV5-1; J gene: TRBJ2-1; D gene: .
CDR3 DNA: TGTGCCAGCAGCGGACAGGGCGGTCAGCCCCAGCATTTT; CDR3 protein: CASSGQGGQPQHF; clone size: .; V gene: TRBV6-1; J gene: TRBJ1-5; D gene: TRBD1
CDR3 DNA: TGTGCCAGCAGCTTAATCTATAATTCACCCCTCCACTTT; CDR3 protein: CASSLIYNSPLHF; clone size: once; V gene: TRBV7-2; J gene: TRBJ1-6; D gene: .
CDR3 DNA: TGTGCTAGTGGTTTCAGTCCCAGGGGGCTCACTGAAGCTTTCTTT; CDR3 protein: CASGFSPRGLTEAFF; clone size: once; V gene: TRBV12-5; J gene: TRBJ1-1; D gene: TRBD1
CDR3 DNA: TGTGCCAGTGGGACTAGCGCCTCCTCCTACAATGAGCAGTTCTTC; CDR3 protein: CASGTSASSYNEQFF; clone size: .; V gene: TRBV5-4; J gene: TRBJ2-1; D gene: TRBD2
CDR3 DNA: TGTGCCAGCAGTTTAAGCCCTAGCGGAGAAGGGGAGACCCAGTACTTC; CDR3 protein: CASSLSPSGEGETQYF; clone size: .; V gene: TRBV27; J gene: TRBJ2-5; D gene: TRBD2
CDR3 DNA: TGTGCCAGCAGCCAAGAACTCGGGGGACAAACCGGGGAGCTGTTTTTT; CDR3 protein: CASSQELGGQTGELFF; clone size: .; V gene: TRBV3-1/TRBV3-2; J gene: TRBJ2-2; D gene: .
CDR3 DNA: TGCGCCAGCAGCCAAGTTCTAAACCGGGCTTCGAACACTGAAGCTTTCTTT; CDR3 protein: CASSQVLNRASNTEAFF; clone size: .; V gene: TRBV4-1; J gene: TRBJ1-1; D gene: .
CDR3 DNA: TGTGCCAGCAGACAGGGGGGACCAGAAAACATTCAGTACTTC; CDR3 protein: CASRQGGPENIQYF; clone size: .; V gene: TRBV28; J gene: TRBJ2-4; D gene: TRBD1
CDR3 DNA: TGCGCCAGCAGCCAAGATTCTCTGGAAACTGAAGCTTTCTTT; CDR3 protein: CASSQDSLETEAFF; clone size: .; V gene: TRBV4-3; J gene: TRBJ1-1; D gene: .
CDR3 DNA: TGCAGCGGAGTTCAGGGGGATTCCTACGAGCAGTACTTC; CDR3 protein: CSGVQGDSYEQYF; clone size: .; V gene: TRBV29-1; J gene: TRBJ2-7; D gene: TRBD1
CDR3 DNA: TGTGCCAGCAGCGCGACCTCTGGACTAGGAGGAGAGACCCAGTACTTC; CDR3 protein: CASSATSGLGGETQYF; clone size: .; V gene: TRBV9; J gene: TRBJ2-5; D gene: TRBD2
CDR3 DNA: TGTGCCAGTAAGGGGTGGGACGCTTTCTTT; CDR3 protein: CASKGWDAFF; clone size: .; V gene: TRBV19; J gene: TRBJ1-1; D gene: .
CDR3 DNA: TGTGCCAGCAGCCCTAGTGGGGGACACAATGAGCAGTTCTTC; CDR3 protein: CASSPSGGHNEQFF; clone size: .; V gene: TRBV11-3; J gene: TRBJ2-1; D gene: .
CDR3 DNA: TGTGCCAGCCGGTCCACTAACTATGGCTACACCTTC; CDR3 protein: CASRSTNYGYTF; clone size: once; V gene: TRBV6-5; J gene: TRBJ1-2; D gene: .
CDR3 DNA: TGCGCCAGCAAGGAAGGCTCGGGAGCCGGGGAGCTGTTTTTT; CDR3 protein: CASKEGSGAGELFF; clone size: .; V gene: TRBV5-1; J gene: TRBJ2-2; D gene: .
CDR3 DNA: TGTGCCAGCTCACCACCGCGTAGAGACGTCCTGACTTTC; CDR3 protein: CASSPPRRDVLTF; clone size: .; V gene: TRBV18; J gene: TRBJ2-6; D gene: .
CDR3 DNA: TGTGCCAGCCGAACGGCCGGGGATACGCAGTATTTT; CDR3 protein: CASRTAGDTQYF; clone size: .; V gene: TRBV25-1; J gene: TRBJ2-3; D gene: .
CDR3 DNA: TGTGCCATCAACGTACAGCGCAATCAGCCCCAGCATTTT; CDR3 protein: CAINVQRNQPQHF; clone size: .; V gene: TRBV10-3; J gene: TRBJ1-5; D gene: .
CDR3 DNA: TGTGCCAGTAGTATCCGAGACAGGTCATCACCCCTCCACTTT; CDR3 protein: CASSIRDRSSPLHF; clone size: .; V gene: TRBV19; J gene: TRBJ1-6; D gene: .
CDR3 DNA: TGTGCCAGCAGTGGGGCGGCAGGAGGGGCCAACGTCCTGACTTTC; CDR3 protein: CASSGAAGGANVLTF; clone size: .; V gene: TRBV2; J gene: TRBJ2-6; D gene: .
CDR3 DNA: TGTGCCAGCAGTGAGGCTGCGGGCACAGATACGCAGTATTTT; CDR3 protein: CASSEAAGTDTQYF; clone size: .; V gene: TRBV25-1; J gene: TRBJ2-3; D gene: .
CDR3 DNA: TGTGCCAGCAGCCTGACCGTTGGGGCAAGGGAAAATGGCTACACCTTC; CDR3 protein: CASSLTVGARENGYTF; clone size: few; V gene: TRBV9; J gene: TRBJ1-2; D gene: .
CDR3 DNA: TGTGCCATCACCCAGGCAGGGGGAAACTATGGCTACACCTTC; CDR3 protein: CAITQAGGNYGYTF; clone size: .; V gene: TRBV10-3; J gene: TRBJ1-2; D gene: TRBD1
CDR3 DNA: TGTGCCAGCAGCCGTATGGGGGAGAATGGCTACACCTTC; CDR3 protein: CASSRMGENGYTF; clone size: .; V gene: TRBV9; J gene: TRBJ1-2; D gene: .
CDR3 DNA: TGCGCCAGCAGCTTGGGGCCGGGTATCGACTCCTACGAGCAGTACTTC; CDR3 protein: CASSLGPGIDSYEQYF; clone size: .; V gene: TRBV5-1; J gene: TRBJ2-7; D gene: .
CDR3 DNA: TGTGCCAGCAGCCCCGGACTAGCTTCGAAGACCCAGTACTTC; CDR3 protein: CASSPGLASKTQYF; clone size: .; V gene: TRBV6-2/TRBV6-3; J gene: TRBJ2-5; D gene: TRBD2
CDR3 DNA: TGCAGCGCCCGGACAGACTCGAGGGGCAATTCACCCCTCCACTTT; CDR3 protein: CSARTDSRGNSPLHF; clone size: .; V gene: TRBV29-1; J gene: TRBJ1-6; D gene: .
CDR3 DNA: TGTGCCAGTAGTATAGATCTGGAGGGCCCCCAGTACTTC; CDR3 protein: CASSIDLEGPQYF; clone size: .; V gene: TRBV19; J gene: TRBJ2-5; D gene: .
CDR3 DNA: TGTGCCAGCAGCGTAGTCGGGGGGCCCAACAATGAGCAGTTCTTC; CDR3 protein: CASSVVGGPNNEQFF; clone size: .; V gene: TRBV9; J gene: TRBJ2-1; D gene: .
CDR3 DNA: TGTGCCAGCAGCCAGCTTGGCCGAGGTGAGCAGTTCTTC; CDR3 protein: CASSQLGRGEQFF; clone size: once; V gene: TRBV14; J gene: TRBJ2-1; D gene: .
CDR3 DNA: TGTGCCAGTAGTATACTTAGTGGACGGGCCAAAAACATTCAGTACTTC; CDR3 protein: CASSILSGRAKNIQYF; clone size: .; V gene: TRBV19; J gene: TRBJ2-4; D gene: .
CDR3 DNA: TGTGCCAGCAGCTTTTCCCCCCTGGCTACTTACGAGCAGTACTTC; CDR3 protein: CASSFSPLATYEQYF; clone size: .; V gene: TRBV5-6; J gene: TRBJ2-7; D gene: .
CDR3 DNA: TGTGCCAGCAGCTTGGGTGGGACAGGGGAAGATCAGCCCCAGCATTTT; CDR3 protein: CASSLGGTGEDQPQHF; clone size: once; V gene: TRBV5-4; J gene: TRBJ1-5; D gene: TRBD1